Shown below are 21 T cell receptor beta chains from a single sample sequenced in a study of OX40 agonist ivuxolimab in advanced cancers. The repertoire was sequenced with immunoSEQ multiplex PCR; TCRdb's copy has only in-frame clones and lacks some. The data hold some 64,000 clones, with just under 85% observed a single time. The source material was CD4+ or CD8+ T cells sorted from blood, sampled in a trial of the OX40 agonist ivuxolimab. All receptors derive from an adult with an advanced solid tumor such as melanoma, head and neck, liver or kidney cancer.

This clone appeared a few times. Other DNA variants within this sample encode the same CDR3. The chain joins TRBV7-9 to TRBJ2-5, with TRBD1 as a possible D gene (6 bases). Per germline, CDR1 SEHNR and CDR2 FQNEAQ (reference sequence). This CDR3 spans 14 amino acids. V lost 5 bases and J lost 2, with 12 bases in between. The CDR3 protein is CASSLTGFQETQYF. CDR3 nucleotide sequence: TGTGCCAGCAGCCTTACAGGGTTTCAAGAGACCCAGTACTTC.

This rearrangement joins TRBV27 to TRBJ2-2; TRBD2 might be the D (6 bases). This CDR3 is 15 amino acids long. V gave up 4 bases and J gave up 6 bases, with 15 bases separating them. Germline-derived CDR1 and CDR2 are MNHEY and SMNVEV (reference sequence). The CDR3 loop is CASSSGRRGAGELFF. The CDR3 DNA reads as TGTGCCAGCAGTTCTGGACGGAGGGGCGCCGGGGAGCTGTTTTTT.

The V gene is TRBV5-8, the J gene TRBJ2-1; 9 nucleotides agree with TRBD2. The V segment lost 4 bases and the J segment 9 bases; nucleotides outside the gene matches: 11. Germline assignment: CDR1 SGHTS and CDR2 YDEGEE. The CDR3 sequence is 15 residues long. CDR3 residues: CASSLGVAGAPEQFF. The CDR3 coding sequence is TGTGCCAGCAGCCTCGGGGTAGCGGGAGCACCTGAGCAGTTCTTC.

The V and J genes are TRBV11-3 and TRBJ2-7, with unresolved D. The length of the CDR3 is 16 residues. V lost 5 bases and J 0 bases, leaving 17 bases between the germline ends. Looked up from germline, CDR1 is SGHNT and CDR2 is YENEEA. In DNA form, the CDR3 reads TGTGCCAGCAGCCTCTACACAGCGAAAAGCTCCTACGAGCAGTACTTC. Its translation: CASSLYTAKSSYEQYF.

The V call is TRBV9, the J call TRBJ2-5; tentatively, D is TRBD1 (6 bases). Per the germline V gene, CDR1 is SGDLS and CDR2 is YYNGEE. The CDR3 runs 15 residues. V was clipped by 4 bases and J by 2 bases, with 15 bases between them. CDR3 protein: CASSPLGTIQETQYF. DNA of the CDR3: TGTGCCAGCAGCCCCCTAGGGACAATACAAGAGACCCAGTACTTC.

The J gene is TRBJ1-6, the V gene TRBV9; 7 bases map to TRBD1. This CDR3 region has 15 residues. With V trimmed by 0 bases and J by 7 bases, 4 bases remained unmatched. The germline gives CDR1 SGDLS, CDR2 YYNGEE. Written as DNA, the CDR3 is TGTGCCAGCAGCGTAGGGACAGGTGGCAATTCACCCCTCCACTTT. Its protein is CASSVGTGGNSPLHF.

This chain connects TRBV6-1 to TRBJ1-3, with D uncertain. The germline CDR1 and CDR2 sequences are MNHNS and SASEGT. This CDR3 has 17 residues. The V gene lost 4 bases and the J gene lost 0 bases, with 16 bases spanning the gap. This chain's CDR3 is CASSARPRRFSGNTIYF. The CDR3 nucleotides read TGTGCCAGCAGTGCACGTCCTAGGCGTTTCTCTGGAAACACCATATATTTT.

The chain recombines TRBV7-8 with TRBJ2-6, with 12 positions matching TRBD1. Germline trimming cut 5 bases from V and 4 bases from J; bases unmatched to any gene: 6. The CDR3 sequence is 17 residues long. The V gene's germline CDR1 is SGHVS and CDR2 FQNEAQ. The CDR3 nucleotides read TGTGCCAGCAGCAGGGGACAGGGGGCTGGCGGGGCCAACGTCCTGACTTTC. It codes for CASSRGQGAGGANVLTF.

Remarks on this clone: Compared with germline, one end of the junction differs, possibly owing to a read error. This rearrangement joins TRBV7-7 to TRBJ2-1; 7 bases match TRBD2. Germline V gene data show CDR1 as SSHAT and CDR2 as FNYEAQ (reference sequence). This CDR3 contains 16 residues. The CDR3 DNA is TGTGCTAGCAGCTTAGCCTTGCGGGAGAACTATAATGAGCAGTTCTTC. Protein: CASSLALRENYNEQFF.

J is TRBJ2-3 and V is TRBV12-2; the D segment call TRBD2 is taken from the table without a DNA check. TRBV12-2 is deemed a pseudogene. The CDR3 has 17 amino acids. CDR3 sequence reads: CASRSIPGLAGFGTQYF. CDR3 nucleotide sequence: TGTGCAAGTCGCTCAATCCCGGGACTAGCGGGATTTGGTACGCAGTATTTT.

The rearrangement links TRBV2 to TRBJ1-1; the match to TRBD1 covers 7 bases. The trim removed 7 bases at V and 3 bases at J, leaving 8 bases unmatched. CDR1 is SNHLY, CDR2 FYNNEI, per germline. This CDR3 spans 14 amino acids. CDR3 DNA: TGTGCCAGCAACCCGACAGGGTTTTACACTGAAGCTTTCTTT. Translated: CASNPTGFYTEAFF. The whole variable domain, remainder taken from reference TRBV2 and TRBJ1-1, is EPEVTQTPSHQVTQMGQEVILRCVPISNHLYFYWYRQILGQKVEFLVSFYNNEISEKSEIFDDQFSVERPDGSNFTLKIRSTKLEDSAMYFCASNPTGFYTEAFFGQGTRLTVV.

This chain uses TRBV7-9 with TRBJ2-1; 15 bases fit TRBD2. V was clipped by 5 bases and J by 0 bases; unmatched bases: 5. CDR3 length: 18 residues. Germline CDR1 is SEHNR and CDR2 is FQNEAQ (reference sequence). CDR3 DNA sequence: TGTGCCAGCAGCCCCGGGACTAGCGGGGGGAGCTCCTACAATGAGCAGTTCTTC. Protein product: CASSPGTSGGSSYNEQFF. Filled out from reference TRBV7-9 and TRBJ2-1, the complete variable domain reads DTGVSQNPRHKITKRGQNVTFRCDPISEHNRLYWYRQTLGQGPEFLTYFQNEAQLEKSRLLSDRFSAERPKGSFSTLEIQRTEQGDSAMYLCASSPGTSGGSSYNEQFFGPGTRLTVL.

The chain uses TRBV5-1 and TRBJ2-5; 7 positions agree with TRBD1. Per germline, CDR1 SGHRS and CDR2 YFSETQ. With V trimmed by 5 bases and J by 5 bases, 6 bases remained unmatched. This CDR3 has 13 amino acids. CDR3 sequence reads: CASRQGGQETQYF. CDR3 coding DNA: TGCGCCAGCAGGCAAGGGGGCCAGGAGACCCAGTACTTC.

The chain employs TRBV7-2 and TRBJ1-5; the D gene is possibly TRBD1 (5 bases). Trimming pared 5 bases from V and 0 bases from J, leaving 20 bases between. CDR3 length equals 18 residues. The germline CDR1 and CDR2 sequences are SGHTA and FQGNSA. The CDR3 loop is CASSAHARDVYSNQPQHF. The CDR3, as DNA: TGTGCCAGCAGCGCCCACGCGCGGGACGTCTATAGCAATCAGCCCCAGCATTTT.

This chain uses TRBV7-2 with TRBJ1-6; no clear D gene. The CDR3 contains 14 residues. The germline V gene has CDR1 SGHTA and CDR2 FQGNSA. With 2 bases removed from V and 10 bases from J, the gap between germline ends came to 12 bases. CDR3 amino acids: CASSLRTGESPLHF. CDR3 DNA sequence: TGTGCCAGCAGCTTAAGGACCGGTGAATCACCCCTCCACTTT.

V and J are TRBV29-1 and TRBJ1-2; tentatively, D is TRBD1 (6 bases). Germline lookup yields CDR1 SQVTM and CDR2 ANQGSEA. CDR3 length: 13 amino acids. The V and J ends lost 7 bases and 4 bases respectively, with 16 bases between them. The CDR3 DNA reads TGCAGCGCTAATAACAGGGCCAGCTATGGCTACACCTTC. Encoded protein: CSANNRASYGYTF.

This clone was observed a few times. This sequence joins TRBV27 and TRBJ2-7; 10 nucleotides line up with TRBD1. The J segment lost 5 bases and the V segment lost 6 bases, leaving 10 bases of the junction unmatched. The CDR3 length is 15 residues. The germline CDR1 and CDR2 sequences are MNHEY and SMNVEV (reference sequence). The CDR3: CASSFLGTGVHEQYF. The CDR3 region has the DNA TGTGCCAGCAGCTTTCTCGGGACAGGGGTTCACGAGCAGTACTTC.

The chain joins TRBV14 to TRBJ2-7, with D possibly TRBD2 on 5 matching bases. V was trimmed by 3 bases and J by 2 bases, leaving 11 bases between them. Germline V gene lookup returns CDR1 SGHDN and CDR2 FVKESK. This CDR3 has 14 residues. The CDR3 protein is CASSQTIPPYEQYF. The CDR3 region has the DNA TGTGCCAGCAGCCAGACTATTCCCCCCTACGAGCAGTACTTC.

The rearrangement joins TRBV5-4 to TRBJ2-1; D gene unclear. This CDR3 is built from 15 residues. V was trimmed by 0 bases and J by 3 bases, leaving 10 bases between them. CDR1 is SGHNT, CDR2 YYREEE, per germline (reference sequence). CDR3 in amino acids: CASSLGGLFYNEQFF. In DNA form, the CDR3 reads TGTGCCAGCAGCTTGGGAGGTCTCTTCTACAATGAGCAGTTCTTC.

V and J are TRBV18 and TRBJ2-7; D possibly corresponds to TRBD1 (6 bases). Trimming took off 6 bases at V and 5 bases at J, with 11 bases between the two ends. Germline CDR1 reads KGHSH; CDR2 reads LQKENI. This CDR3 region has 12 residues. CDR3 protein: CASSPTGNEQYF. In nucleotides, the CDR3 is TGTGCCAGCTCGCCCACAGGGAACGAGCAGTACTTC.

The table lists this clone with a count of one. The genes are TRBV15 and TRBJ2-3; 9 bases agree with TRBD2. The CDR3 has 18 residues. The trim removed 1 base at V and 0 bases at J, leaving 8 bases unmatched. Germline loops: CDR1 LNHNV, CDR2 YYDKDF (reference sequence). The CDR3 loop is CATSRGVRLAASTDTQYF. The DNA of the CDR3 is TGTGCCACCAGCAGAGGGGTTAGACTAGCGGCTAGCACAGATACGCAGTATTTT.